The next 28 T cell receptor beta chains were all read from a single sample in a study of tumor-infiltrating lymphocytes in primary liver carcinoma. The authors made TCR beta cDNA from around 500 ng total RNA with a constant-region primer. The TCR beta library was amplified through three nested multiplex PCR rounds in a modified ARM-PCR procedure. The two initial PCR rounds, around 11 cycles each, used TRBV1-TRBV30 forward and C-beta reverse primers. MiXCR was run by TCRdb on the multiplex PCR reads, yielding one entry per CDR3 protein. This sample carries 180,000 or so distinct CDR3 sequences, about 60% of them seen once, and the ten largest clones take approximately 65%. The blood RNA (from unsorted whole blood) was obtained, and germline DNA was also extracted. The sequenced material came from peripheral blood. All receptors come from a man aged 40-49 years with primary liver carcinoma and hepatitis B virus infection.

V is TRBV6-2 or TRBV6-3 and J is TRBJ2-3; 9 bases line up with TRBD1. V gave up 5 bases and J gave up 4 bases; unmatched junction bases: 7. The CDR3 spans 15 residues. Germline values: CDR1 MNHEY, CDR2 SVGEGT. CDR3 nucleotide sequence: TGTGCCAGCAGTACCGGGACAGGGTTCCCAGATACGCAGTATTTT. It translates to CASSTGTGFPDTQYF.

This chain links TRBV28 with TRBJ2-7; D call uncertain. Germline lookup yields CDR1 MDHEN and CDR2 SYDVKM. V gave up 1 base and J gave up 7 bases, with 14 bases separating them. CDR3 length equals 14 residues. CDR3 region: CASSLSGRPGEQYF. DNA of the CDR3: TGTGCCAGCAGTTTATCGGGCAGGCCCGGTGAGCAGTACTTC.

The chain carries TRBV6-5 and TRBJ1-6; D perhaps matches TRBD1 (5 bases). Trimming stripped 2 bases from V and 8 bases from J, with 16 bases between. CDR3 size: 16 residues. The germline gives CDR1 MNHEY, CDR2 SVGAGI. Here the CDR3 DNA reads TGTGCCAGCAGTTACACCTTGCCCAGGGAGGATTCACCCCTCCACTTT. This codes for CASSYTLPREDSPLHF.

This chain links TRBV11-2 with TRBJ2-7; D might be TRBD2 (5 bases). This CDR3 contains 15 residues. The V and J ends lost 5 bases and 2 bases respectively, with 16 bases between them. Germline-derived CDR1 and CDR2 are SGHAT and FQNNGV. As DNA, the CDR3 is TGTGCCAGCAGCCCCAAGACGGGATCCGCCTACGAGCAGTACTTC. Protein product: CASSPKTGSAYEQYF.

V usage is TRBV6-1 and J usage is TRBJ1-4, with a weak D call TRBD1 (5 bases). This CDR3 is built from 15 residues. Trimming shortened V by 8 bases and J by 0 bases, and 13 bases separated the two germline ends. Germline-derived CDR1 and CDR2 are MNHNS and SASEGT. The CDR3 protein is CASYLRGATNEKLFF. The CDR3 coding sequence is TGTGCCAGCTATTTGAGGGGAGCAACTAATGAAAAACTGTTTTTT.

In this sample, this clonotype turned up a few times. The chain joins TRBV5-5 to TRBJ1-3; perhaps TRBD1 as D (5 bases). CDR3 length equals 15 residues. Trimming took 1 base from V and 7 from J, leaving 15 bases between them. CDR1 and CDR2 (germline): SGHKS, YYEKEE (reference sequence). CDR3 DNA: TGTGCCAGCAGCTTGACAGTCCCGGAGGGGAACACCATATATTTT. Translating it yields CASSLTVPEGNTIYF.

Notes on this clonotype: A junction boundary mismatches the germline segment, possibly from a read error. J is TRBJ2-3 and V is TRBV4-1, with 7 bases identical to TRBD1. The CDR3 runs 15 residues. The germline V gene has CDR1 MGHRA and CDR2 YSYEKL. CDR3 sequence (DNA): TGCGTCAGCAGCCAAGCCGACAGGGACACAGATACGCAGTATTTT. It is translated as CVSSQADRDTDTQYF.

This chain links TRBV11-2 with TRBJ2-7, with TRBD2 as a possible D gene (6 bases). Germline loops: CDR1 SGHAT, CDR2 FQNNGV. V was clipped by 4 bases and J by 10 bases, with 23 bases between them. The CDR3 sequence is 15 residues long. CDR3 DNA: TGTGCCAGCAGCTACCCGGGACTCAGCTCCTGCGATCAGTACTTC. Translated, it gives CASSYPGLSSCDQYF.

The rearrangement uses TRBV4-1 and TRBJ2-1; D might be TRBD2 (5 bases). The CDR3 is 17 amino acids. Looked up from germline, CDR1 is MGHRA and CDR2 is YSYEKL. Between the trimmed V and J ends, which lost 5 bases and 0 bases, there was a span of 17 bases. This CDR3 reads CASSVARLGASYNEQFF. CDR3 bases: TGCGCCAGCAGCGTAGCGCGGTTGGGTGCCTCCTACAATGAGCAGTTCTTC.

Comments on this clonotype: A much bigger clone sits one base away, suggesting this may be a read error. J is TRBJ2-1 and V is TRBV6-5; 7 positions agree with TRBD2. The CDR3 covers 16 residues. The germline V gene has CDR1 MNHEY and CDR2 SVGAGI. This chain's CDR3 is CASSYSGGLAAYEQSF. The CDR3 nucleotides read TGTGCCAGCAGTTATAGCGGCGGTCTAGCGGCATATGAGCAGTCCTTC.

With regard to this clonotype: At one of its ends the junction is not consistent with the germline gene, which may arise from a read error. This chain links TRBV6-1 with TRBJ1-1; D is unclear. The CDR3 is 13 amino acids. Germline V lookup: CDR1 MNHNS, CDR2 SASEGT. In DNA form, the CDR3 reads TGTGCCAGCTTTGGGGTATCAAACAATGAAGCTTTCTTT. As protein: CASFGVSNNEAFF.

This clonotype was observed a few times. The chain combines TRBV6-5 with TRBJ2-7; 7 positions match TRBD2. CDR1 and CDR2 from the germline V gene are MNHEY and SVGAGI. This CDR3 has 17 amino acids. V shed 0 bases, J shed 4 bases, and the junction held 12 bases outside the gene matches. CDR3 protein: CASSYSRLSGTVYEQYF. CDR3 bases: TGTGCCAGCAGTTACTCTAGACTAAGCGGGACGGTTTACGAGCAGTACTTC.

The chain combines TRBV12-3 or TRBV12-4 with TRBJ1-5; D is undetermined. V lost 5 bases and J lost 1, with 9 bases in between. The CDR3 contains 14 residues. In DNA, the CDR3 is TGTGCCAGCAGTAATGGACCCAGCAATCAGCCCCAGCATTTT. It specifies CASSNGPSNQPQHF.

This clonotype was detected only a few times. CDR3 residues: CASSYGGTEADTQYF. The CDR3 nucleotides read TGTGCCAGCAGTTACGGCGGGACAGAGGCAGATACGCAGTATTTT. The chain carries TRBV6-5 and TRBJ2-3, with D perhaps TRBD1 (7 bases). V gave up 2 bases and J gave up 4 bases, with 13 bases separating them. The germline V gene encodes CDR1 MNHEY and CDR2 SVGAGI. The CDR3 spans 15 residues.

In the case of this clonotype: This could be a read error, since a much larger clone is one nucleotide away. The CDR3 DNA reads as TGTGCCAGCAGCCTTTACAGGTGGCCGGCGGCAAATGAGCAGTTCTTC. It codes for CASSLYRWPAANEQFF. V and J are TRBV11-2 and TRBJ2-1; TRBD1 might be the D (5 bases). The CDR3 extends over 16 amino acids. Trimming stripped 5 bases from V and 7 bases from J, with 21 bases between. CDR1 and CDR2 from the germline V gene are SGHAT and FQNNGV.

This clonotype occurred many times. V and J are TRBV11-2 and TRBJ1-6; 9 nucleotides line up with TRBD1. Germline CDR1 and CDR2: SGHAT and FQNNGV. V trimming: 1 base; J trimming: 9 bases; junction bases outside the gene matches: 4. The CDR3 spans 15 residues. The CDR3 region has the DNA TGTGCCAGCAGCTTAGCACAGGGGGCGCTTTCACCCCTCCACTTT. This gives the protein CASSLAQGALSPLHF.

This chain joins TRBV12-3 or TRBV12-4 and TRBJ2-5; D not resolved. Trimming left V 3 bases short and J 4 bases short, with 12 bases between. There are 14 residues in the CDR3. The DNA for the CDR3 is TGTGCCAGCAGTTTGAGGTTCAGTGGAGAGACCCAGTACTTC. Encoded protein: CASSLRFSGETQYF.

This sequence joins TRBV6-1 and TRBJ1-5, with D unclear. CDR3 length: 16 residues. Germline values: CDR1 MNHNS, CDR2 SASEGT. Deletions cut 2 bases from V and 1 base from J, with 12 bases between. CDR3 region: CASSEQPGKSNQPQHF. The CDR3 coding sequence is TGTGCCAGCAGTGAACAGCCGGGGAAGAGCAATCAGCCCCAGCATTTT.

V usage is TRBV6-6 and J usage is TRBJ2-7, with D perhaps TRBD2 (6 bases). The V gene's germline CDR1 is MNHNY and CDR2 SVGAGI (reference sequence). The ends were cut back, 0 bases at V and 3 bases at J, with 9 bases in the middle. The CDR3 is made up of 14 amino acids. CDR3 in amino acids: CASSYSGGNYEQYF. The CDR3 DNA reads TGTGCCAGCAGTTACTCGGGCGGGAACTACGAGCAGTACTTC.

This clonotype came up a few times. Germline is not matched at one junction end, which may reflect a read error. The chain combines TRBV12-3 or TRBV12-4 with TRBJ1-5, with D perhaps TRBD1 (5 bases). The CDR3 covers 11 residues. The CDR3 here is CASSSTQGQHF. For the CDR3, the DNA is TGTGCCAGTAGTTCGACCCAGGGCCAGCATTTT.

The rearrangement uses TRBV4-1 and TRBJ2-7, with D perhaps TRBD1 or TRBD2 (5 bases each). The germline CDR1 and CDR2 sequences are MGHRA and YSYEKL. CDR3 length equals 17 residues. V lost 1 base, J lost 4 bases, and 20 bases lay in between. The CDR3 nucleotides are TGCGCCAGCAGCCAAGTGGTTCCGGGACCTGGGAGTTACGAGCAGTACTTC. It translates to CASSQVVPGPGSYEQYF.

This clonotype was detected only a few times. A much larger clone sits a single nucleotide away, making a read error possible. This rearrangement joins TRBV11-1 to TRBJ2-7; 9 bases fit TRBD1. The CDR3 consists of 13 residues. CDR1 is SGHAT, CDR2 FQDESV, per germline (reference sequence). DNA of the CDR3: TGTGCCAGCAACTTAGGGACAGGGAACGAGCAGTACTTC. This sequence encodes CASNLGTGNEQYF.

The sample holds one count of this clonotype. A read error may account for a junction end that differs from germline. The V and J genes are TRBV11-2 and TRBJ2-7; D is ambiguous. Looked up from germline, CDR1 is SGHAT and CDR2 is FQNNGV. This CDR3 is 14 amino acids long. CDR3 region: CASTLTDGAYEQNF. The CDR3 DNA reads TGTGCCAGCACCTTAACCGATGGAGCTTACGAGCAGAACTTC.

In regard to this clonotype: One junction end does not reproduce the germline sequence, and a read error may be involved. The CDR3 loop is CATSRDIYGYIF. Here the CDR3 DNA reads TGTGCCACCAGCAGGGATATCTATGGCTACATCTTC. This chain connects TRBV6-6 to TRBJ1-2, with a weak D call TRBD1 (5 bases). The CDR3 is made up of 12 amino acids. Germline CDR1 and CDR2: MNHNY and SVGAGI (reference sequence).

The V call is TRBV11-2, the J call TRBJ2-2, with D possibly being TRBD2 (5 bases). The V gene's germline CDR1 is SGHAT and CDR2 FQNNGV. The V and J ends lost 9 bases and 0 bases respectively, with 23 bases between them. The CDR3 totals 18 residues. Written as DNA, the CDR3 is TGTGCCAGTAGCAACTCGTGGGCGAGGGTTACGAACACCGGGGAGCTGTTTTTT. This translates into CASSNSWARVTNTGELFF.

This chain connects TRBV5-1 to TRBJ2-1; 9 bases fit TRBD1. V gave up 3 bases and J gave up 15 bases; unmatched junction bases: 7. The CDR3 extends over 12 amino acids. CDR1 is SGHRS, CDR2 YFSETQ, per germline. The CDR3 is CASSSGQGSSFF. The CDR3, as DNA: TGCGCCAGCAGCTCCGGACAGGGGTCTTCGTTCTTC.

As for this clonotype: A read error is possible here, since a much larger clone lies one base away. The genes are TRBV6-5 and TRBJ2-2; 8 nucleotides agree with TRBD2. V was clipped by 2 bases and J by 5 bases; unmatched bases: 7. From germline, CDR1 is MNHEY and CDR2 SVGAGI. This CDR3 contains 16 residues. In nucleotides, the CDR3 is TGTGCCAGCAGTTACGATGGACGGGGGGGGACCGGGGAGCTGTTTTTT. Translation gives CASSYDGRGGTGELFF.

The table lists this clonotype with many counts. CDR3 residues: CSVAGTGRADTQYF. The CDR3 bases are TGCAGCGTTGCCGGGACAGGGCGAGCAGATACGCAGTATTTT. The chain is built from TRBV29-1 and TRBJ2-3; TRBD1 agrees at 9 bases. Trimming at V came to 4 bases and at J to 4 bases, leaving 6 bases not matched to a gene. CDR1 and CDR2 (germline): SQVTM, ANQGSEA. The CDR3 is made up of 14 amino acids.